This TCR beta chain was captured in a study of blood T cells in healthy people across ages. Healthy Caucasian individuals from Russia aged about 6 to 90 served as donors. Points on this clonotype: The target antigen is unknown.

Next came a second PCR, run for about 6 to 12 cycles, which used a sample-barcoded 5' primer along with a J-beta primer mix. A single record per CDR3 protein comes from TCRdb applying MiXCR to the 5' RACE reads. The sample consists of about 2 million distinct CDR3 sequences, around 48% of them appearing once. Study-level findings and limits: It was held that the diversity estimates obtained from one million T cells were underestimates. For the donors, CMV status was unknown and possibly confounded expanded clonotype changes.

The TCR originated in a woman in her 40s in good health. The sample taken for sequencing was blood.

For the CDR3, the DNA is TGTGCCAGCAGTTTGGGGGGAGCAGATAGCTACGAGCAGTACTTC. Its protein product is CASSLGGADSYEQYF. The chain carries TRBV27 and TRBJ2-7; D possibly corresponds to TRBD2 (6 bases). Trimming pared 3 bases from V and 3 bases from J, leaving 15 bases between. Germline values: CDR1 MNHEY, CDR2 SMNVEV (reference sequence). This CDR3 spans 15 amino acids.